Presented here are 7 T cell receptor beta chains from one specimen sequenced in a study of pediatric ulcerative colitis. Rectal tissue came from one to two pinch biopsies taken at colonoscopy. Data came from immunoSEQ multiplex PCR; TCRdb stores just in-frame clones and leaves some out. Among approximately 40,000 clones listed, roughly 70% were seen once. Sequenced material: gut tissue. These receptors were collected from a boy between 10 and 17 years old with severe ulcerative colitis.

This clone showed up just a few times. The chain recombines TRBV19 with TRBJ2-7; D is perhaps TRBD2 (6 bases). Germline CDR1 and CDR2: LNHDA and SQIVND (reference sequence). Between the trimmed V and J ends, which lost 7 bases and 7 bases, there was a span of 23 bases. The CDR3 length is 15 residues. Here the CDR3 DNA reads TGTGCCAGTACCGACGGGATGGGGGGAGGAAGGGAGCAGTACTTC. This gives the protein CASTDGMGGGREQYF.

This chain uses TRBV30 with TRBJ2-3; TRBD2 agrees at 13 bases. Germline CDR1 is GTSNPN and CDR2 is SVGIG (reference sequence). Trimming took 4 bases from V and 4 from J; bases not matched to a gene: 8. The CDR3 is 16 amino acids. CDR3 region: CAWIPRLAGGADTQYF. Here the CDR3 DNA reads TGTGCCTGGATCCCCCGACTAGCGGGGGGAGCAGATACGCAGTATTTT.

The chain uses TRBV7-9 and TRBJ1-1, with D possibly matching TRBD1 (6 bases). CDR1 SEHNR and CDR2 FQNEAQ come from the germline V gene (reference sequence). Trimming cost V 6 bases and J 0 bases, with 8 bases left between them. This CDR3 has 13 amino acids. The CDR3 reads CASRGGMNTEAFF. DNA for the CDR3: TGTGCCAGCAGAGGGGGGATGAACACTGAAGCTTTCTTT.

The chain couples TRBV14 to TRBJ1-5, with no clear D. Germline V gene data show CDR1 as SGHDN and CDR2 as FVKESK. CDR3 length equals 15 residues. Trimming stripped 2 bases from V and 5 bases from J, with 13 bases between. In DNA form, the CDR3 reads TGTGCCAGCAGCCAACCTGTCCTTCTGGATCAGCCCCAGCATTTT. Protein product: CASSQPVLLDQPQHF. The complete variable domain, with remaining parts taken from reference TRBV14 and TRBJ1-5, reads EAGVTQFPSHSVIEKGQTVTLRCDPISGHDNLYWYRRVMGKEIKFLLHFVKESKQDESGMPNNRFLAERTGGTYSTLKVQPAELEDSGVYFCASSQPVLLDQPQHFGDGTRLSIL.

This clone was detected a few times. The rearrangement joins TRBV2 to TRBJ2-1, with a tentative D call TRBD2 (6 bases). The CDR3 length is 18 residues. V was clipped by 6 bases and J by 0 bases, with 21 bases between them. Germline CDR1 SNHLY, CDR2 FYNNEI. The CDR3 DNA is TGTGCCAGCAGGAAGGGAGTGGGGGGTCCTAGCTCCTACAATGAGCAGTTCTTC. As protein: CASRKGVGGPSSYNEQFF. Using reference TRBV2 and TRBJ2-1 for the parts outside the CDR3, the full variable domain is EPEVTQTPSHQVTQMGQEVILRCVPISNHLYFYWYRQILGQKVEFLVSFYNNEISEKSEIFDDQFSVERPDGSNFTLKIRSTKLEDSAMYFCASRKGVGGPSSYNEQFFGPGTRLTVL.

The chain combines TRBV6-1 with TRBJ1-2; D is unclear. CDR1 is MNHNS and CDR2 is SASEGT in the germline V gene. The V and J ends lost 1 base and 4 bases respectively, with 1 base between them. CDR3 length equals 11 residues. DNA for the CDR3: TGTGCCAGCAGTGAAGGCTATGGCTACACCTTC. It encodes CASSEGYGYTF.

The chain carries TRBV29-1 and TRBJ1-2, with D perhaps TRBD1 (5 bases). This CDR3 comprises 12 residues. In germline, CDR1 is SQVTM, CDR2 ANQGSEA. V lost 4 bases, J lost 7 bases, and 13 bases lay in between. The CDR3 DNA sequence: TGCAGCGTTGTGCAGGGAGCCCCTGGCTACACCTTC. Its protein is CSVVQGAPGYTF.